This T cell receptor (beta chain) was profiled in a study of T cell clonality in common variable immunodeficiency. Sequenced by immunoSEQ multiplex PCR; TCRdb stores in-frame clones only, minus some. The sample was found to contain roughly 25,000 clones, and every one recurs. The CDR3 sequence is 15 residues long. V lost 1 base and J lost 0, with 10 bases in between. CDR1 and CDR2 from the germline V gene are SGHRS and YFSETQ. This clone showed up just a few times. Its antigen remains unknown. The CDR3 extends 3 residues past the end of the read, so its final part is completed from the germline J gene. The study, taken as a whole, reports: Common variable immunodeficiency TCR beta sequences reportedly had fewer deletions and N-nucleotide insertions.

The TCR sequence derives from a human donor with common variable immunodeficiency. The V call is TRBV5-1, the J call TRBJ1-1; D call uncertain. Material for sequencing was peripheral blood mononuclear cells. This chain's CDR3 is CASSLQAALNTEAFF. Incomplete CDR3 DNA: TGCGCCAGCAGCTTGCAGGCAGCCTTGAACACTGAA.